This TCR beta chain was identified in a study of shared clonotypes between healthy human individuals. TCRdb keeps only in-frame clones here, not all; method: immunoSEQ multiplex PCR. Among about 100,000 clones listed, about 45% were seen once. The V gene's germline CDR1 is LGHNA and CDR2 YNFKEQ. The CDR3 is made up of 17 amino acids. With V trimmed by 0 bases and J by 4 bases, 11 bases remained unmatched. The V gene is TRBV4-2, the J gene TRBJ2-5; 7 bases line up with TRBD1. The sample comprised PBMCs. The sequence came from a woman aged 40 to 50 in good health. Some clones in this sample may be carry-over from other donors' samples. The DNA for the CDR3 is TGTGCCAGCAGCCAAGATGTGGTGAACAGGGGAATAGAGACCCAGTACTTC. It codes for CASSQDVVNRGIETQYF.